This T cell receptor beta chain was sequenced in a study of glioma-infiltrating T cells. Study overall: WHO grade II oligodendrogliomas or astrocytomas, plus non-recurrent WHO grade IV glioblastomas, were sampled. Before surgery, glioma patients received dexamethasone for at most six days.

V was clipped by 1 base and J by 13 bases; unmatched bases: 4. Germline CDR1 and CDR2: DFQATT and SNEGSKA (reference sequence). The CDR3 is 11 amino acids. To note about this clonotype: Its antigen remains unidentified. It may be a read error: a sequence one base away is much more abundant.

TCR alpha and beta CDR3 regions were amplified from RNA using iRepertoire nested multiplex PCR. In TCRdb, the multiplex PCR reads were re-called with MiXCR into one record per CDR3 protein. The table lists 300,000 to 450,000 distinct CDR3 sequences, 41% of them singletons, with 12% in the top ten. Study findings and constraints: A blood CDR3 motif signature was depleted in highly divergent patients.

This clonotype originated in a human donor with low-grade glioma or glioblastoma, undergoing nonglioma brain surgery, or in good health (not recorded which). Sequenced sample: glioma tissue, nonneoplastic brain tissue, or PBMCs (not recorded which). The genes are TRBV20-1 and TRBJ1-1; the match to TRBD1 covers 9 bases. In nucleotides, the CDR3 is TGCAGTGCTAGAGGACAGGGGGTAGTTTTCTTT. Translated, it gives CSARGQGVVFF.